This T cell receptor (beta chain) was sequenced for a study of T cells in tumors after PD-1 blockade. Overall study: During anti-PD-1 treatment, some patients continued daily vismodegib 150 mg. Peripheral blood samples averaged 36,536 unique clonotypes and about 110,000 templates. Whole-study findings and limits: Some novel exhausted tumor clones appeared in pre-treatment blood, suggesting peripheral recruitment.

Points on this clone: Its antigen is still unknown.

CDR3 length: 15 amino acids. V lost 6 bases and J 3 bases, leaving 18 bases between the germline ends. Per the germline V gene, CDR1 is SGHDT and CDR2 is YYEEEE. Repertoires were generated with immunoSEQ multiplex PCR, while TCRdb's copy carries only in-frame clones and drops some. The table lists some 47,000 clones, approximately 75% of them singletons. This clonotype originated in a human donor with basal cell carcinoma. This specimen consisted of PBMCs, obtained before anti-PD-1 treatment. V is TRBV5-6 and J is TRBJ1-2; D unclear. CDR3 amino acids: CASILGGLDYYGYTF. The CDR3 nucleotides read TGTGCCAGCATTCTGGGAGGACTGGACTACTATGGCTACACCTTC.